These 8 T cell receptor beta chains share one sample of origin, sequenced in a study of cytomegalovirus exposure and HLA in healthy donors. Both 60 Vbeta primers and 13 Jbeta primers went into the PCR. Method: immunoSEQ multiplex PCR; TCRdb's copy keeps in-frame clones and lacks some. The sample holds approximately 190,000 clones; over 75% are singletons and the top ten take over 3.5%. Source material: PBMCs. Source of these receptors: a man aged 45-60 years in good health and CMV-seronegative.

DNA for the CDR3: TGTGCTAGTGGCCGAGCAGGGTACGCCTATGGCTACACCTTC. As protein: CASGRAGYAYGYTF. The chain joins TRBV12-5 to TRBJ1-2; the D gene is possibly TRBD1 (5 bases). Trimming took 6 bases from V and 4 from J, leaving 15 bases between them. Per the germline V gene, CDR1 is LGHNT and CDR2 is FRNRAP. There are 14 residues in the CDR3.

The V gene is TRBV14, the J gene TRBJ1-1; no firm D call. Germline CDR1 and CDR2: SGHDN and FVKESK. Trimming removed 5 bases from V and 6 bases from J, with 13 bases in between. The CDR3 consists of 13 residues. The CDR3 reads CASSSTEQPEAFF. CDR3 nucleotide sequence: TGTGCCAGCAGCTCGACTGAACAACCTGAAGCTTTCTTT.

As concerns this clone: At one end, the junction sequence differs from germline, possibly due to a read error. The V and J genes are TRBV11-2 and TRBJ2-7; D possibly corresponds to TRBD2 (5 bases). Germline CDR1 and CDR2: SGHAT and FQNNGV. The CDR3 extends over 15 amino acids. The CDR3 DNA follows: TGTGCCAGCAGCTTAGATGCCGGACGCAATAGCGAGCAGTGCTTC. Protein product: CASSLDAGRNSEQCF.

This chain joins TRBV5-6 and TRBJ2-3; TRBD2 agrees at 11 bases. Unmatched junction bases numbered 8, after V lost 2 bases and J lost 6 bases. The CDR3 is 16 amino acids. CDR1 SGHDT and CDR2 YYEEEE come from the germline V gene. The CDR3 protein is CASSFLSGRGDDTQYF. In nucleotides, the CDR3 is TGTGCCAGCAGCTTCCTTAGCGGGAGGGGCGATGATACGCAGTATTTT.

As regards this clone: Mismatch with germline at one junction end may stem from a read error. In DNA, the CDR3 is TGTACCAGCAGCCCCGGACAGAGGAACACCGGGGAGCTGTTTTTT. Translation gives CTSSPGQRNTGELFF. The rearrangement links TRBV5-6 to TRBJ2-2, with a tentative D call TRBD1 (6 bases). This CDR3 region has 15 residues. Germline V lookup: CDR1 SGHDT, CDR2 YYEEEE. The variable domain in full, completed from reference TRBV5-6 and TRBJ2-2, reads DAGVTQSPTHLIKTRGQQVTLRCSPKSGHDTVSWYQQALGQGPQFIFQYYEEEERQRGNFPDRFSGHQFPNYSSELNVNALLLGDSALYLCTSSPGQRNTGELFFGEGSRLTVL.

A few counts support this clone. V is TRBV7-6 and J is TRBJ1-4; a weak D match, TRBD1 (5 bases). The germline CDR1 and CDR2 sequences are SGHVS and FNYEAQ. CDR3 length equals 14 residues. The ends were cut back, 4 bases at V and 2 bases at J, with 8 bases in the middle. This CDR3 reads CASSSRQTNEKLFF. CDR3 bases: TGTGCCAGCAGCTCCAGACAGACTAATGAAAAACTGTTTTTT.

The chain links TRBV18 to TRBJ1-5; 9 bases align to TRBD1. Trimming at V came to 3 bases and at J to 4 bases, leaving 4 bases not matched to a gene. CDR3 length: 15 residues. In germline, CDR1 is KGHSH, CDR2 LQKENI. The CDR3 bases are TGTGCCAGCTCACCGTGGACAGGGGAGAATCAGCCCCAGCATTTT. Amino acid sequence: CASSPWTGENQPQHF.

This chain uses TRBV7-2 with TRBJ2-1, with 10 bases that match TRBD2. The trim removed 5 bases at V and 9 bases at J, leaving 10 bases unmatched. From germline, CDR1 is SGHTA and CDR2 FQGNSA. The CDR3 has 15 amino acids. The CDR3 bases are TGTGCCAGCAGCGGAAATCGAGGGACTAGCGCTGAGCAGTTCTTC. Its protein is CASSGNRGTSAEQFF.